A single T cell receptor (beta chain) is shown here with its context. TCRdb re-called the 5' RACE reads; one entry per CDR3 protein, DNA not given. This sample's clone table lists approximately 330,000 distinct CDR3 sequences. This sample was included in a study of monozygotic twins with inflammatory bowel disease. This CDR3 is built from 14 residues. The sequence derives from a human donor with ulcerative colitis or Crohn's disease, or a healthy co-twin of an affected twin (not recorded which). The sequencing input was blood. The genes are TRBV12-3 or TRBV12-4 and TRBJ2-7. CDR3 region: CATRRSGGSYEQYF.